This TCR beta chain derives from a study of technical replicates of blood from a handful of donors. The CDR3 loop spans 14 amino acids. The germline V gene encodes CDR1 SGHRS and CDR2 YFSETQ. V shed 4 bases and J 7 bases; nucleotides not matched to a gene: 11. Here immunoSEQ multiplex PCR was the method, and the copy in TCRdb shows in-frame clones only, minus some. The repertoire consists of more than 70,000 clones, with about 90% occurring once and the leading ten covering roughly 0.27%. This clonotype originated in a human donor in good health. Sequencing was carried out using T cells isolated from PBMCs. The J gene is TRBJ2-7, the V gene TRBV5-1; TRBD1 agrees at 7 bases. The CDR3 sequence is CASSAGTAEGEQYF. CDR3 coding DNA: TGCGCCAGCAGCGCTGGGACAGCCGAAGGAGAGCAGTACTTC.